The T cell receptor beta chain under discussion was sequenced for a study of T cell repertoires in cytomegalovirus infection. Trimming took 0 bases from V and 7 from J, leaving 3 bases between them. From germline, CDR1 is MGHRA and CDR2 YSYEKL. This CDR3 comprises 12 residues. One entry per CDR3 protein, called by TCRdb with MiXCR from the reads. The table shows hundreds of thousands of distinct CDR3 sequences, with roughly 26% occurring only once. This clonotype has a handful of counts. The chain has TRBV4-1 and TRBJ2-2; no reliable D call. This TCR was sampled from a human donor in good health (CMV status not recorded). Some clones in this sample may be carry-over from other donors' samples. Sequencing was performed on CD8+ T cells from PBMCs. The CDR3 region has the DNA TGCGCCAGCAGCCAAGATCGCGGGGAGCTGTTTTTT. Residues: CASSQDRGELFF.